The clone carrying this T cell receptor beta chain has only a few counts. The antigen is undetermined. From germline, CDR1 is SGHTA and CDR2 FQGNSA. The length of the CDR3 is 15 residues. V lost 3 bases, J lost 0 bases, and 12 bases lay in between. TCR beta CDR3 region amplification was performed from RNA transcripts. The study used the HTBI primer set for a first-round RT-PCR of the TCR CDR3. TCRdb recomputed calls from the multiplex PCR reads with MiXCR, one row per CDR3 protein. The sample carries hundreds of thousands of distinct CDR3 sequences, over 35% recorded once. This sample was taken from a study of T cells in Graves' hyperthyroidism and ophthalmopathy. Study-level points and caveats: Blood also carried most thyroid clonotypes expanded above 0.001.

Sequenced input: blood. The clonotype comes from a woman aged 40-49 years with Graves' hyperthyroidism. This chain joins TRBV7-2 and TRBJ2-7; D call uncertain. CDR3 loop: CASSFLRSSSYEQYF. The CDR3 bases are TGTGCCAGCAGCTTCCTGAGGTCGTCCTCCTACGAGCAGTACTTC.